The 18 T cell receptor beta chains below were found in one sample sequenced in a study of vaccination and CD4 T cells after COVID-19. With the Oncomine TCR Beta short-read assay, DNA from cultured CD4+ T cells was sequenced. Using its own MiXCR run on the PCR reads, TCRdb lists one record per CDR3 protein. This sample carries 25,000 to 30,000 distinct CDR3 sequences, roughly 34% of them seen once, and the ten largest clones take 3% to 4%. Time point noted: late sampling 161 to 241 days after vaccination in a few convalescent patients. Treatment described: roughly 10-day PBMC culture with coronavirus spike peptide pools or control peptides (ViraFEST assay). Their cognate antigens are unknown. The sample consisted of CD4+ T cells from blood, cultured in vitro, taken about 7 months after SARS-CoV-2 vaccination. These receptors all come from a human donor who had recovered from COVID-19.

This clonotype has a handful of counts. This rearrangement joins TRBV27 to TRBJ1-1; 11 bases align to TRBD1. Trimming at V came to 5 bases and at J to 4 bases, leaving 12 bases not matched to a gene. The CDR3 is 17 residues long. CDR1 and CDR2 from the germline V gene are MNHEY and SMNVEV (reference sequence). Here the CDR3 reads CASSPGQGAVVSTEAFF. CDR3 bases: TGTGCCAGCAGTCCCGGACAGGGGGCAGTTGTTAGCACTGAAGCTTTCTTT.

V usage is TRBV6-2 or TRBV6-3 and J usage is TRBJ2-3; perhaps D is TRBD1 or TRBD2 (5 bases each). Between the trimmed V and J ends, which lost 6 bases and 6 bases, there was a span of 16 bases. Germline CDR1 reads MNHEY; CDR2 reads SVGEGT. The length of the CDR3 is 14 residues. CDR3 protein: CASSPQASGDTQYF. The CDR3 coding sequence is TGTGCCAGCAGCCCACAGGCGTCGGGGGATACGCAGTATTTT.

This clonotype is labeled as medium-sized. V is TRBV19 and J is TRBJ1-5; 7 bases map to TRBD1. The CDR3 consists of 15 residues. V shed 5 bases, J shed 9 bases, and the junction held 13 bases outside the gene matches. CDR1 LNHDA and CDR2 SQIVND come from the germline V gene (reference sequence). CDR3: CASSGRDRLQRPQHF. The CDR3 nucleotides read TGTGCCAGTAGTGGCCGGGACAGATTACAGCGGCCCCAGCATTTT.

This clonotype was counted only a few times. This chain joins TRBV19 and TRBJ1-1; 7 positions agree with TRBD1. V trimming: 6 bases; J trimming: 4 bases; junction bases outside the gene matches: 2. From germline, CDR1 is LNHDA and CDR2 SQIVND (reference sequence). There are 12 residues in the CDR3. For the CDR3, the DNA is TGTGCCAGTAGATCAGGGGGCACTGAAGCTTTCTTT. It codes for CASRSGGTEAFF.

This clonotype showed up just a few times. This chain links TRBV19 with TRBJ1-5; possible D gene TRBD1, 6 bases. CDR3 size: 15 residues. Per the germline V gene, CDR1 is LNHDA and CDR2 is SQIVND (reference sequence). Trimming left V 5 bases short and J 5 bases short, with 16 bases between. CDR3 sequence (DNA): TGTGCCAGTAGTGGAAGGGGGGGTCTTTATCAGCCCCAGCATTTT. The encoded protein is CASSGRGGLYQPQHF.

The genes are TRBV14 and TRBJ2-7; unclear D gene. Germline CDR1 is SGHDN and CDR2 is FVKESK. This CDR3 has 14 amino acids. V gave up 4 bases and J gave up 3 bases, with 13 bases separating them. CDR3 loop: CASSPLDGYYEQYF. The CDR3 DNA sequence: TGTGCCAGCAGCCCTCTGGACGGATACTACGAGCAGTACTTC.

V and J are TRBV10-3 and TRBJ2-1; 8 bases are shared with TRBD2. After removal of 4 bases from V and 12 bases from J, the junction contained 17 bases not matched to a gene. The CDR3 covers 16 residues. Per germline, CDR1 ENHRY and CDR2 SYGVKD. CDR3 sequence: CAISVSEGTSGSTQFF. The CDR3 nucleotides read TGTGCCATCAGTGTGTCGGAAGGTACTAGCGGCTCGACGCAGTTCTTC.

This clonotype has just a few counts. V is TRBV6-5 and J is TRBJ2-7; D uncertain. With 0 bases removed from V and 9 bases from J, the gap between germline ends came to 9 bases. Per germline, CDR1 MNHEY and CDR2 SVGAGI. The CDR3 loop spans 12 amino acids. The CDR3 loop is CASSYSTNAQYF. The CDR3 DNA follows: TGTGCCAGCAGTTACTCGACCAACGCGCAGTACTTC.

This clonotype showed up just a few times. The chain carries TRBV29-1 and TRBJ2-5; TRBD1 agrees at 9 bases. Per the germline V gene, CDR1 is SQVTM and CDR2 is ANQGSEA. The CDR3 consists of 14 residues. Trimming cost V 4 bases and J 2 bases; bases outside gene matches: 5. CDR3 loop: CSVAGDRAQETQYF. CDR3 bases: TGCAGCGTTGCCGGGGACAGGGCACAAGAGACCCAGTACTTC.

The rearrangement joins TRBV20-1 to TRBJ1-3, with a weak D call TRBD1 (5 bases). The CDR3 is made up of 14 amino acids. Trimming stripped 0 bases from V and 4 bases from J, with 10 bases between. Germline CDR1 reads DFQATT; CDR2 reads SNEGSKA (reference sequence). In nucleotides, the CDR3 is TGCAGTGCTAGAGATGCCGGGGCCGGAAACACCATATATTTT. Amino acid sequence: CSARDAGAGNTIYF.

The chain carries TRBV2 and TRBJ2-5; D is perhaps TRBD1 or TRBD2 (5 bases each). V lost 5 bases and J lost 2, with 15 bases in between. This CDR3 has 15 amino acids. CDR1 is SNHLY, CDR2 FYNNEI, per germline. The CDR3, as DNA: TGTGCCAGCAGTTTGGGGGTGGGGCAGCAAGAGACCCAGTACTTC. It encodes CASSLGVGQQETQYF.

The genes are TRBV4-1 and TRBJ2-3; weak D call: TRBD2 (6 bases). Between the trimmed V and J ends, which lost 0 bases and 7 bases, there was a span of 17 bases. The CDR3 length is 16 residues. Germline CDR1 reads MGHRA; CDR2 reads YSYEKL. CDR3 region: CASSQEFGRRTNTQYF. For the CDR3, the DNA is TGCGCCAGCAGCCAAGAATTCGGACGGCGGACTAATACGCAGTATTTT.

Written as DNA, the CDR3 is TGTGCCGCCAGACTAGCGGGAGGTGCCGGGGAGCTGTTTTTT. Its protein product is CAARLAGGAGELFF. The rearrangement joins TRBV6-2 or TRBV6-3 to TRBJ2-2; TRBD2 matches 13 bases. The CDR3 runs 14 residues. V dropped 11 bases and J dropped 6; count of bases not matched to a gene: 6. Germline assignment: CDR1 MNHEY and CDR2 SVGEGT.

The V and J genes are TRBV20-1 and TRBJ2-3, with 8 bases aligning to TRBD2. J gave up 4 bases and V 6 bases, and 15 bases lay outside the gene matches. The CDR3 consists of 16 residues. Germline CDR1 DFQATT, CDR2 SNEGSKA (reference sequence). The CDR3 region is CSASGAPISGADTQYF. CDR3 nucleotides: TGCAGTGCCAGTGGGGCCCCCATTAGCGGGGCAGATACGCAGTATTTT.

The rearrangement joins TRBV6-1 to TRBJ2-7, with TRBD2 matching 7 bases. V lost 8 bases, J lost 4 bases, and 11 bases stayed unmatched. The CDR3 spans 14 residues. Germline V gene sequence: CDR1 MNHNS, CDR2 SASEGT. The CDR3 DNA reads TGTGCCAGCTCGCGTGGCGGGAGTGAATACGAGCAGTACTTC. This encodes CASSRGGSEYEQYF.

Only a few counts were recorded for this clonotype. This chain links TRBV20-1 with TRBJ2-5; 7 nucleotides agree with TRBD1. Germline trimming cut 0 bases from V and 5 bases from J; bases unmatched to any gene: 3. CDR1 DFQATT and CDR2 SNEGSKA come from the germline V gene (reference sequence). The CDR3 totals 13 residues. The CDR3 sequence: CSARETGQETQYF. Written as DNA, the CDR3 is TGCAGTGCTAGAGAGACGGGACAGGAGACCCAGTACTTC.

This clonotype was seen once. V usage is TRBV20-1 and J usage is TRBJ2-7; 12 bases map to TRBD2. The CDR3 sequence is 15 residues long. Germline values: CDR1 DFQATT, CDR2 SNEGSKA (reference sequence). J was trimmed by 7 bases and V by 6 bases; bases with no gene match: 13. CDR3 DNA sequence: TGCAGTGCCATACCTCGGCTAGCGGGAGGGTGGGAGCAGTACTTC. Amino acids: CSAIPRLAGGWEQYF.

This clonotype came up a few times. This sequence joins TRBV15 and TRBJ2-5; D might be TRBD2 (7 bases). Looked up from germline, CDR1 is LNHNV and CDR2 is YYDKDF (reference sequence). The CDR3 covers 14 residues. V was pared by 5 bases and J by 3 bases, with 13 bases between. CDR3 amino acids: CATSGGANKETQYF. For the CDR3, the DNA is TGTGCCACCAGCGGGGGGGCTAATAAAGAGACCCAGTACTTC.